A single sample is the source of the 2 T cell receptor beta chains below, sequenced in a study of cytomegalovirus exposure and HLA in healthy donors. Researchers ran the PCR with 60 Vbeta and 13 Jbeta primers. Produced via immunoSEQ multiplex PCR; TCRdb's table is partial and in-frame only. The sample carries approximately 170,000 clones, around four fifths recorded once. The sequencing sample was made of PBMCs. The receptors shown here come from a female donor in good health and CMV-seronegative.

The chain has TRBV6-1 and TRBJ1-5, with 7 bases lining up with TRBD1. CDR1 is MNHNS, CDR2 SASEGT, per germline. The CDR3 is 15 residues long. V was pared by 5 bases and J by 3 bases, with 7 bases of the junction left unmatched. Written as DNA, the CDR3 is TGTGCCAGCAGTTTACAGGGGTTGGACAATCAGCCCCAGCATTTT. Its protein is CASSLQGLDNQPQHF.

V gene TRBV5-6 combines with J gene TRBJ1-2, with 9 bases lining up with TRBD1. The CDR3 loop spans 14 amino acids. The junction had 6 bases not matched to a gene; V was cut back by 1 base and J by 8 bases. Germline assignment: CDR1 SGHDT and CDR2 YYEEEE. The CDR3 sequence is CASSLLATGGGYTF. The DNA of the CDR3 is TGTGCCAGCAGCTTGCTGGCGACAGGGGGAGGCTACACCTTC.